This TCR beta chain was captured in a study of control samples from healthy donors and cancer patients. V shed 6 bases and J 2 bases; nucleotides not matched to a gene: 4. CDR1 ENHRY and CDR2 SYGVKD come from the germline V gene. The CDR3 is 14 amino acids. Profiled with immunoSEQ multiplex PCR; TCRdb holds only in-frame clones, not every one. The sample has approximately 82,000 clones, 80% to 90% seen once; the top ten hold 20%. Sequencing input: blood. The chain employs TRBV10-3 and TRBJ2-7; TRBD2 aligns across 10 bases. The sequence derives from a man aged 50-59 years in good health. The CDR3 loop is CAIRRTSGAYEQYF. CDR3 bases: TGTGCCATCAGAAGGACTAGCGGAGCCTACGAGCAGTACTTC.